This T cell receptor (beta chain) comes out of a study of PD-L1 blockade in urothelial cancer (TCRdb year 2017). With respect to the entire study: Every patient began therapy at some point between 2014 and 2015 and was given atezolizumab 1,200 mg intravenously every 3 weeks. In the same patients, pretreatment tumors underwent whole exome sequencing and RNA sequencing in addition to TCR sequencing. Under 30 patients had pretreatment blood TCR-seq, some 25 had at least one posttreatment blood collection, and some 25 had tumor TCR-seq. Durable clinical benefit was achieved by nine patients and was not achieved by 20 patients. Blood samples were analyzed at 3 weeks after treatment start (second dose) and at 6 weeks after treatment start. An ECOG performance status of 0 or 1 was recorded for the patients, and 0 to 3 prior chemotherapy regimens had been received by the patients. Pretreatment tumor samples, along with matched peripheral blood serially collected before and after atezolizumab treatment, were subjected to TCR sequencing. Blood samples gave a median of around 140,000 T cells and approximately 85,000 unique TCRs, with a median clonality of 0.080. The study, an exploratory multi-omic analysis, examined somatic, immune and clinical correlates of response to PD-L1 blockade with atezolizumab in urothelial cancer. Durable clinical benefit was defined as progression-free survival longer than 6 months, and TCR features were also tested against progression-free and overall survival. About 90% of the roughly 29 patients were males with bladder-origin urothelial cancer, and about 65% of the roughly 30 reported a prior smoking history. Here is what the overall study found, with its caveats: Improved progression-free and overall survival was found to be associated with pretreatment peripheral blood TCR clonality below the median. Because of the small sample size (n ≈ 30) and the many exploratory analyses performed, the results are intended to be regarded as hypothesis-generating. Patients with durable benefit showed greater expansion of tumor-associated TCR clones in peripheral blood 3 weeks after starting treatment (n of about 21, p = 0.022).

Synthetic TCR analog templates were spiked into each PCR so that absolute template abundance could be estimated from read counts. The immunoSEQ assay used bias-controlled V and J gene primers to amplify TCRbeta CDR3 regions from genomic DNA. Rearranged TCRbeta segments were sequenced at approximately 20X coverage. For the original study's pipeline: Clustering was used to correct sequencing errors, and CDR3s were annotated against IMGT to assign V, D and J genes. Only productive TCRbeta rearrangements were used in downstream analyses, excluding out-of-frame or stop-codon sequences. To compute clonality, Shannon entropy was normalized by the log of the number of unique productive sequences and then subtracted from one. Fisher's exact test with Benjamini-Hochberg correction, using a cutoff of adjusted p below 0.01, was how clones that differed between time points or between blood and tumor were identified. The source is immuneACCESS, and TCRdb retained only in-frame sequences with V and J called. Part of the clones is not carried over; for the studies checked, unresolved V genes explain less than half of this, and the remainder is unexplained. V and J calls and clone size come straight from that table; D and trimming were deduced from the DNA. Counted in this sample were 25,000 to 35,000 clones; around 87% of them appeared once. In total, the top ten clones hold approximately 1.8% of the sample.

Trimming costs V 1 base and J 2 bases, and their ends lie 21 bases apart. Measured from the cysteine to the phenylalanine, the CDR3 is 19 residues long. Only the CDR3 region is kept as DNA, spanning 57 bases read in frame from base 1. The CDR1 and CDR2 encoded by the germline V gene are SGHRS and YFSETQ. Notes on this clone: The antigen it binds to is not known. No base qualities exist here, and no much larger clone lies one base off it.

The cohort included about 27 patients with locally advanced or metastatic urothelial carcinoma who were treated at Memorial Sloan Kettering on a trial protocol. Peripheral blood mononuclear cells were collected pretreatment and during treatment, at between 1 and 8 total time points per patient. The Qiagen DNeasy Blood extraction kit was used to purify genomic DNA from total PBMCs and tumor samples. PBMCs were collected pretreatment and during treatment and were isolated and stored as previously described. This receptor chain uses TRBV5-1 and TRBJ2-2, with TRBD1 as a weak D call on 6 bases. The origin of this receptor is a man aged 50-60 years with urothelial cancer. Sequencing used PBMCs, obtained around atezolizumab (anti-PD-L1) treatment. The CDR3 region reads CASSLQPLGRGSNTGELFF. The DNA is TGCGCCAGCAGCTTGCAGCCCCTGGGCAGGGGCAGTAACACCGGGGAGCTGTTTTTT.